Given below is one T cell receptor beta chain in context. Its antigen is unknown. Germline values: CDR1 SGHDT, CDR2 YYEEEE. This CDR3 contains 17 residues. V shed 1 base, J shed 0 bases, and the junction held 6 bases outside the gene matches. This sample was taken from a study of shared clonotypes between healthy human individuals. Replicate PCRs run on sorted subsets employed approximately 0.2 ug DNA, roughly 30,000 T cell genomes. Measured with immunoSEQ multiplex PCR; TCRdb has only the in-frame clones, and not every one. The data contain over 2 million clones, over 85% of them seen just once; the ten biggest clones take up about 1.1%. Study findings and constraints: A handful of donors had about 5.1% of their naive CD4 clonotypes in common. In the sorted subsets, rarefaction showed sequencing was incomplete despite large depth.

Terminally differentiated effector memory CD45RA+ cells were excluded by CCR7 positive selection of CD45RO-negative cells. The donors, healthy adults who were HIV-negative, had experienced no recent acute infections or vaccinations. The sequencing sample was made of naive CD8+ T cells sorted from blood. This sequence was found in a man aged 18 to 29 in good health. V is TRBV5-6 and J is TRBJ2-4, with TRBD1 matching over 8 bases. The CDR3 is CASSLMGTGVAKNIQYF. As DNA, the CDR3 is TGTGCCAGCAGCTTGATGGGGACAGGAGTAGCCAAAAACATTCAGTACTTC.